This TCR beta chain is drawn from a study of cytotoxic CD8 clonotypes in ibrutinib-treated CLL. Background on the study: Enrolment comprised around 11 relapsed/refractory and around 15 treatment-naive patients; 17 to 18 were IGHV unmutated. Response samples were taken after a median of 12 months on treatment, range 6 to 36. Notes on the study in general: Public clonotypes proved infrequent, and on treatment they shrank or remained steady.

As to this clone: Its antigen is as yet unknown.

The table came from immunoSEQ multiplex PCR; TCRdb's copy has only in-frame clones and leaves some out. The table has around 30,000 clones, roughly 59% seen once. The CDR3 sequence is 17 residues long. J gave up 3 bases and V 4 bases, and 11 bases lay outside the gene matches. Germline CDR1 MNHNS, CDR2 SASEGT. The sequence was obtained from a human donor with chronic lymphocytic leukemia. The chain is built from TRBV6-1 and TRBJ2-7; TRBD1 agrees at 11 bases. Sequenced material: PBMCs, taken before ibrutinib treatment. CDR3 residues: CASSAHRPDRGLYEQYF. CDR3 nucleotide sequence: TGTGCCAGCAGTGCGCACCGACCGGACAGGGGGCTCTACGAGCAGTACTTC.